The 8 T cell receptor beta chains reported below all come from one sample, sequenced in a study of Siglec-9 on CD8 T cells in melanoma. Libraries were prepared by immunoSEQ multiplex PCR; TCRdb keeps only in-frame clonotypes and omits some of them. The sample contains more than 30,000 clones, 65% to 85% of which appear only once. Sequenced input: Siglec-9- CD8+ T cells sorted from blood. All receptors derive from a human donor in good health.

The genes are TRBV7-9 and TRBJ1-1; unclear D gene. The CDR3 runs to 13 residues. V shed 7 bases and J shed 5 bases, with 14 bases lying between them. CDR1 is SEHNR and CDR2 is FQNEAQ in the germline V gene (reference sequence). CDR3 amino acids: CASIPPEGTEAFF. The CDR3 nucleotides read TGTGCCAGCATACCGCCGGAGGGAACTGAAGCTTTCTTT.

There are a few counts of this clone. The chain combines TRBV6-1 with TRBJ1-1; the D gene is possibly TRBD1 (5 bases). This CDR3 is built from 14 residues. V was shortened by 3 bases and J by 5 bases, with 13 bases between the two germline ends. CDR1 is MNHNS and CDR2 is SASEGT in the germline V gene. The CDR3 nucleotides read TGTGCCAGCAGTGATCAGGGCGGTTGGACTGAAGCTTTCTTT. This codes for CASSDQGGWTEAFF.

This clone appeared a single time. The rearrangement links TRBV30 to TRBJ1-3; D unclear. The germline gives CDR1 GTSNPN, CDR2 SVGIG (reference sequence). The V and J ends lost 1 base and 0 bases respectively, with 10 bases between them. This CDR3 is built from 15 residues. The CDR3 sequence: CAWSELGNSGNTIYF. Here the CDR3 DNA reads TGTGCCTGGAGTGAATTGGGAAACTCTGGAAACACCATATATTTT.

This clone is a singleton in its sample. The same CDR3 also results from other DNA sequences found in this sample. The rearrangement uses TRBV10-2 and TRBJ2-7; D is unclear. Germline CDR1 reads WSHSY; CDR2 reads SAAADI. The V end was cut by 2 bases, the J end by 6 bases, with 8 bases between. The CDR3 runs to 12 residues. The CDR3 coding sequence is TGCGCCAGCAGTGAGGGGTTCGGCGAGCAGTACTTC. This encodes CASSEGFGEQYF.

This clone was seen a few times. This chain joins TRBV19 and TRBJ1-4; D is ambiguous. The CDR3 is 13 amino acids. The germline V and J ends were trimmed by 6 bases and 7 bases, with 12 bases remaining between them. Germline V gene data show CDR1 as LNHDA and CDR2 as SQIVND (reference sequence). The CDR3 coding sequence is TGTGCCAGTAGAATGCGGGCTTCTGAAAAACTGTTTTTT. It translates to CASRMRASEKLFF.

The rearrangement joins TRBV9 to TRBJ2-3, with D possibly TRBD1 on 6 matching bases. Trimming removed 0 bases at V and 6 bases at J, with 17 bases between. This CDR3 spans 16 amino acids. The germline V gene encodes CDR1 SGDLS and CDR2 YYNGEE. In nucleotides, the CDR3 is TGTGCCAGCAGCGTAGTCCCTGGGGACATTTGGGATACGCAGTATTTT. Protein sequence: CASSVVPGDIWDTQYF.

The chain is built from TRBV29-1 and TRBJ2-7; the D gene is possibly TRBD2 (5 bases). The CDR3 contains 12 residues. The germline CDR1 and CDR2 sequences are SQVTM and ANQGSEA. V was pared by 6 bases and J by 8 bases, with 17 bases between. The CDR3 DNA reads TGCAGCGTGGCAACGGGGATTTTACAGCAGTACTTC. It codes for CSVATGILQQYF.

The chain employs TRBV28 and TRBJ1-2, with TRBD1 identical over 10 bases. Per germline, CDR1 MDHEN and CDR2 SYDVKM. There are 16 residues in the CDR3. V trimming: 3 bases; J trimming: 1 base; junction bases outside the gene matches: 5. In DNA form, the CDR3 reads TGTGCCAGCAGTTTTTGGCGGGACAGGGGTAACTATGGCTACACCTTC. Its protein is CASSFWRDRGNYGYTF.